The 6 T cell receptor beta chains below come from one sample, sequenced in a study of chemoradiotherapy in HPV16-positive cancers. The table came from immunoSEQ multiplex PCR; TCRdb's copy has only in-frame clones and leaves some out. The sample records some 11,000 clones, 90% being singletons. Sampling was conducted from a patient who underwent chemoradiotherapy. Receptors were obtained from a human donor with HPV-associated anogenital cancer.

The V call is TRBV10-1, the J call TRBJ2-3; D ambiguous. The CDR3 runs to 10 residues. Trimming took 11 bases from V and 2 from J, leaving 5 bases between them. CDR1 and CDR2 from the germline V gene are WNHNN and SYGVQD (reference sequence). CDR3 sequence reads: CASPTDTQYF. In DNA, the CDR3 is TGCGCCTCCCCCACAGATACGCAGTATTTT.

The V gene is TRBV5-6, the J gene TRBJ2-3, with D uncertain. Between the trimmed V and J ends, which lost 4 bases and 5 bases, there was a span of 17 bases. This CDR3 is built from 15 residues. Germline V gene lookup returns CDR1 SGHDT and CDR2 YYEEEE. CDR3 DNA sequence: TGTGCCAGCAGCCCTCGGCTTGGTCGAGGAGATACGCAGTATTTT. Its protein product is CASSPRLGRGDTQYF.

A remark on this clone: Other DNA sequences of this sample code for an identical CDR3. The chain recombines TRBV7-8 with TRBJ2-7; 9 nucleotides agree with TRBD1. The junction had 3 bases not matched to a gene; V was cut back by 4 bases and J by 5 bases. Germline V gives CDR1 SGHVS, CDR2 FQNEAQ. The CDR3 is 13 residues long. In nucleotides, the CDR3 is TGTGCCAGCAGCTCGACAGGGGGAAACGAGCAGTACTTC. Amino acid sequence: CASSSTGGNEQYF.

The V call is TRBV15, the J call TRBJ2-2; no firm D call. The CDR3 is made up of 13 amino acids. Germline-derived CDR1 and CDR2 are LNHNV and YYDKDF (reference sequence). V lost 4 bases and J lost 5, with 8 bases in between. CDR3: CATSTQETGELFF. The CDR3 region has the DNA TGTGCCACCAGCACACAAGAGACCGGGGAGCTGTTTTTT.

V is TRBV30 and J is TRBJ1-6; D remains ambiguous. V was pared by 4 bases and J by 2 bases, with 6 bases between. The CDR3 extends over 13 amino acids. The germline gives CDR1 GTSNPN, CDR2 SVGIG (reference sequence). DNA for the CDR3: TGTGCCTGGACCGCCACCTATAATTCACCCCTCCACTTT. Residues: CAWTATYNSPLHF. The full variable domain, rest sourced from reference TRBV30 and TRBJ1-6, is SQTIHQWPATLVQPVGSPLSLECTVEGTSNPNLYWYRQAAGRGLQLLFYSVGIGQISSEVPQNLSASRPQDRQFILSSKKLLLSDSGFYLCAWTATYNSPLHFGNGTRLTVT.

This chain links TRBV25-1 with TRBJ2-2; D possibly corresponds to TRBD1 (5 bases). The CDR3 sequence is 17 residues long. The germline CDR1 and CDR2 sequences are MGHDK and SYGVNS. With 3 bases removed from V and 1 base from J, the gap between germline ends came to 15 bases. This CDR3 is CASSDTFHQGNTGELFF. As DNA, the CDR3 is TGTGCCAGCAGTGATACTTTTCATCAGGGGAACACCGGGGAGCTGTTTTTT.